What follows are 29 T cell receptor beta chains derived from one specimen sequenced in a study of T-cell reconstitution after alpha-beta-depleted transplantation in children. Researchers prepared the TCRbeta library using unique molecular identifiers, the study reports. Via MiXCR, TCRdb re-called the PCR reads, giving one row per CDR3 protein. The table records about 470,000 distinct CDR3 sequences, approximately 41% of them present only once. The source was PBMCs, collected before TCRalphabeta/CD19-depleted stem cell transplant. These receptors all come from a girl aged 2-10 years with aplastic anemia, due to receive a stem cell transplant.

This clonotype was seen a few times. This chain uses TRBV7-9 with TRBJ1-2, with TRBD1 as a possible D gene (5 bases). CDR1 is SEHNR, CDR2 FQNEAQ, per germline (reference sequence). V was cut by 4 bases and J by 4 bases, with 13 bases left in between. The CDR3 has 14 residues. As DNA, the CDR3 is TGTGCCAGCAGCTCCCGTGAGGGGATCTATGGCTACACCTTC. The encoded protein is CASSSREGIYGYTF.

Only a few counts were recorded for this clonotype. The chain uses TRBV11-2 and TRBJ1-2; TRBD1 is a possible D gene (5 bases). Germline CDR1 is SGHAT and CDR2 is FQNNGV. The V end lost 6 bases, the J end lost 5 bases, and 13 bases lay between the germline ends. The CDR3 contains 13 residues. CDR3: CASSPAGGYGYTF. The DNA for the CDR3 is TGTGCCAGCAGTCCCGCTGGGGGTTATGGCTACACCTTC.

This clonotype was detected ten times or more. The gene calls are TRBV6-5 and TRBJ1-2; possible D gene TRBD1, 5 bases. Trimming left V 6 bases short and J 9 bases short, with 20 bases between. The CDR3 is made up of 14 amino acids. In germline, CDR1 is MNHEY, CDR2 SVGAGI. As DNA, the CDR3 is TGTGCCAGCAGCCCAGAGCCGGGGACGTCAAGCTACACCTTC. Translated: CASSPEPGTSSYTF.

The V gene is TRBV28, the J gene TRBJ2-7; 9 nucleotides align to TRBD1. The trim removed 4 bases at V and 0 bases at J, leaving 7 bases unmatched. The CDR3 loop spans 16 amino acids. Germline CDR1 reads MDHEN; CDR2 reads SYDVKM. In DNA, the CDR3 is TGTGCCAGCAGTTCGTCGGGACAGGGATTCTCCTACGAGCAGTACTTC. Translated, it gives CASSSSGQGFSYEQYF. Full variable domain (outside the CDR3, taken from reference TRBV28 and TRBJ2-7): DVKVTQSSRYLVKRTGEKVFLECVQDMDHENMFWYRQDPGLGLRLIYFSYDVKMKEKGDIPEGYSVSREKKERFSLILESASTNQTSMYLCASSSSGQGFSYEQYFGPGTRLTVT.

This clonotype has only a few counts. The V call is TRBV10-1, the J call TRBJ2-3; 8 nucleotides align to TRBD1. CDR1 and CDR2 from the germline V gene are WNHNN and SYGVQD (reference sequence). This CDR3 has 15 residues. The V gene end was trimmed by 6 bases and the J gene end by 2 bases; junction bases not matched to a gene: 7. The CDR3 sequence: CASRKGQGATDTQYF. DNA of the CDR3: TGCGCCAGCAGGAAAGGACAGGGCGCCACAGATACGCAGTATTTT.

This clonotype occurred once. This sequence joins TRBV20-1 and TRBJ2-7, with 11 bases aligning to TRBD2. After removal of 3 bases from V and 6 bases from J, the junction contained 1 base not matched to a gene. The V gene's germline CDR1 is DFQATT and CDR2 SNEGSKA (reference sequence). There are 12 residues in the CDR3. The CDR3 nucleotides read TGCAGTGCTAGGGGACTAGCGGTCGAGCAGTACTTC. The encoded protein is CSARGLAVEQYF.

The rearrangement joins TRBV4-1 to TRBJ2-4, with D unresolved. V lost 0 bases, J lost 0 bases, and 12 bases lay in between. Germline V gene lookup returns CDR1 MGHRA and CDR2 YSYEKL. CDR3 size: 17 residues. Here the CDR3 DNA reads TGCGCCAGCAGCCAAGAGCTGTACTTTCTAGCCAAAAACATTCAGTACTTC. Residues: CASSQELYFLAKNIQYF.

This clonotype was seen ten or more times. The V and J genes are TRBV3-1 and TRBJ2-5; D gene uncertain. Looked up from germline, CDR1 is LGHDT and CDR2 is YNNKEL (reference sequence). V was trimmed by 0 bases and J by 5 bases, leaving 16 bases between them. The CDR3 length is 16 residues. DNA for the CDR3: TGTGCCAGCAGCCAAGAGGGTAGGGCAGTGAAGGAGACCCAGTACTTC. Residues: CASSQEGRAVKETQYF.

This clonotype has ten or more counts. CDR3 nucleotide sequence: TGTGCCAGCAGCTTAGGTCGCGGTTCACCCCTCCACTTT. Protein sequence: CASSLGRGSPLHF. V usage is TRBV11-2 and J usage is TRBJ1-6, with no clear D. The CDR3 length is 13 residues. Trimming stripped 1 base from V and 9 bases from J, with 7 bases between. Germline V gene lookup returns CDR1 SGHAT and CDR2 FQNNGV.

This chain joins TRBV28 and TRBJ2-3; D not resolved. Trimming removed 7 bases at V and 0 bases at J, with 11 bases between. The CDR3 has 14 amino acids. CDR1 and CDR2 (germline): MDHEN, SYDVKM. Here the CDR3 reads CASIRQASTDTQYF. CDR3 DNA: TGTGCCAGCATACGGCAGGCGAGCACAGATACGCAGTATTTT.

V and J are TRBV4-2 and TRBJ1-5; 7 bases align to TRBD1. Germline CDR1 and CDR2: LGHNA and YNFKEQ. The length of the CDR3 is 18 residues. Trimming at V came to 4 bases and at J to 0 bases, leaving 12 bases not matched to a gene. CDR3 amino acids: CASSPYLRDRFSNQPQHF. CDR3 coding DNA: TGTGCCAGCAGCCCGTACCTCCGGGACAGATTTAGCAATCAGCCCCAGCATTTT.

This clonotype turned up a few times. J is TRBJ2-4 and V is TRBV18, with D perhaps TRBD2 (5 bases). The germline V and J ends were trimmed by 3 bases and 0 bases, with 12 bases remaining between them. Germline CDR1 and CDR2: KGHSH and LQKENI. The CDR3 is 16 amino acids. The CDR3 sequence is CASSPREGVAKNIQYF. CDR3 sequence (DNA): TGTGCCAGCTCACCCCGGGAAGGAGTAGCCAAAAACATTCAGTACTTC.

This clonotype was found many times. As DNA, the CDR3 is TGTGCCAGCAGACCCGCAGGACAGGGACCTCGTGAGCAGTACTTC. Amino acid sequence: CASRPAGQGPREQYF. The rearrangement uses TRBV6-5 and TRBJ2-7, with 8 bases lining up with TRBD1. The germline CDR1 and CDR2 sequences are MNHEY and SVGAGI. This CDR3 has 15 residues. Trimming removed 6 bases from V and 7 bases from J; junction bases left unmatched: 14.

This chain's CDR3 is CSALREAWRSGNEQFF. Written as DNA, the CDR3 is TGCAGTGCTTTACGGGAGGCTTGGAGGTCCGGCAATGAGCAGTTCTTC. The V and J genes are TRBV20-1 and TRBJ2-1; 7 bases are a match to TRBD2. The CDR3 length is 16 residues. With 5 bases clipped from V and 6 bases from J, the junction kept 16 bases outside the gene matches. Germline V gene data show CDR1 as DFQATT and CDR2 as SNEGSKA (reference sequence).

The chain links TRBV10-3 to TRBJ2-1, with 12 bases that match TRBD2. The length of the CDR3 is 14 residues. From germline, CDR1 is ENHRY and CDR2 SYGVKD. J lost 6 bases, V lost 6 bases, and 3 bases had no gene match. CDR3 residues: CAIRPGLAGNEQFF. Here the CDR3 DNA reads TGTGCCATCAGGCCGGGACTAGCGGGCAATGAGCAGTTCTTC.

V usage is TRBV3-1 and J usage is TRBJ1-1; D is unresolved. The CDR3 length is 14 residues. Germline V gives CDR1 LGHDT, CDR2 YNNKEL (reference sequence). Trimming left V 1 base short and J 7 bases short, with 13 bases between. CDR3 nucleotides: TGTGCCAGCAGCCAAGGCGCCGGAAGAGGTGAAGCTTTCTTT. This codes for CASSQGAGRGEAFF.

This clonotype occurred many times. CDR3 coding DNA: TGTGCCAGCAGCCCCGGGGGAGGGGTCACCGGGGAGCTGTTTTTT. This codes for CASSPGGGVTGELFF. The genes are TRBV7-2 and TRBJ2-2; 7 nucleotides match TRBD2. Trimming took 5 bases from V and 4 from J; bases not matched to a gene: 7. Germline CDR1 and CDR2: SGHTA and FQGNSA. This CDR3 spans 15 amino acids.

This clonotype was counted a few times. The chain recombines TRBV20-1 with TRBJ2-3; D remains ambiguous. The V and J ends lost 1 base and 2 bases respectively, with 10 bases between them. The CDR3 consists of 14 residues. Germline V gene lookup returns CDR1 DFQATT and CDR2 SNEGSKA (reference sequence). The CDR3 reads CSARVTLYTDTQYF. The CDR3 DNA reads TGCAGTGCTAGAGTAACTCTATACACAGATACGCAGTATTTT.

Only a few counts were recorded for this clonotype. The rearrangement uses TRBV4-1 and TRBJ1-2; D remains unclear. V lost 1 base and J 2 bases, leaving 5 bases between the germline ends. CDR1 and CDR2 (germline): MGHRA, YSYEKL. The CDR3 is 13 amino acids. CDR3 bases: TGCGCCAGCAGCCAAGCGGGGAACTATGGCTACACCTTC. Translated: CASSQAGNYGYTF.

This chain connects TRBV20-1 to TRBJ2-5, with 7 positions matching TRBD2. The V gene end was trimmed by 5 bases and the J gene end by 3 bases; junction bases not matched to a gene: 9. The CDR3 length is 14 residues. In germline, CDR1 is DFQATT, CDR2 SNEGSKA (reference sequence). CDR3 amino acids: CSALWGGREETQYF. The CDR3 coding sequence is TGCAGTGCTTTATGGGGAGGGAGGGAAGAGACCCAGTACTTC.

The chain joins TRBV7-2 to TRBJ2-1, with 12 bases aligning to TRBD2. Germline assignment: CDR1 SGHTA and CDR2 FQGNSA. CDR3 size: 15 residues. V gave up 5 bases and J gave up 6 bases; unmatched junction bases: 5. The CDR3 nucleotides are TGTGCCAGCAGCCCACTAGCGGGAGGCTGCAATGAGCAGTTCTTC. Encoded protein: CASSPLAGGCNEQFF.

This clonotype was detected only a few times. The V gene is TRBV28, the J gene TRBJ1-5; possible D gene TRBD1, 6 bases. The CDR3 covers 14 residues. The germline V gene has CDR1 MDHEN and CDR2 SYDVKM. Trimming took off 5 bases at V and 7 bases at J, with 15 bases between the two ends. The CDR3 loop reads CASSLQGEKQPQHF. The CDR3 region has the DNA TGTGCCAGCAGTCTACAGGGAGAAAAACAGCCCCAGCATTTT.

This clonotype has a single count. The genes are TRBV18 and TRBJ1-4; perhaps TRBD1 as D (5 bases). V dropped 2 bases and J dropped 0 bases, with 13 bases sitting between them. This CDR3 spans 17 amino acids. Germline CDR1 reads KGHSH; CDR2 reads LQKENI. CDR3 protein: CASSPVAREATNEKLFF. The DNA of the CDR3 is TGTGCCAGCTCACCAGTTGCCAGGGAGGCAACTAATGAAAAACTGTTTTTT. Looking up the rest from reference TRBV18 and TRBJ1-4 gives the full variable domain: NAGVMQNPRHLVRRRGQEARLRCSPMKGHSHVYWYRQLPEEGLKFMVYLQKENIIDESGMPKERFSAEFPKEGPSILRIQQVVRGDSAAYFCASSPVAREATNEKLFFGSGTQLSVL.

This clonotype was seen more than once but under ten times. V is TRBV20-1 and J is TRBJ2-3; perhaps TRBD2 as D (5 bases). Trimming left V 5 bases short and J 5 bases short, with 11 bases between. This CDR3 spans 12 amino acids. CDR1 and CDR2 from the germline V gene are DFQATT and SNEGSKA (reference sequence). Written as DNA, the CDR3 is TGCAGTGCTCACTCGGGGAAAGATACGCAGTATTTT. It translates to CSAHSGKDTQYF.

The chain uses TRBV5-1 and TRBJ2-7, with D possibly being TRBD1 or TRBD2 (5 bases each). The CDR3 runs 13 residues. CDR1 is SGHRS and CDR2 is YFSETQ in the germline V gene. The ends were cut back, 5 bases at V and 5 bases at J, with 14 bases in the middle. CDR3 in amino acids: CASRGEPTHEQYF. The CDR3 bases are TGCGCCAGCAGGGGGGAGCCCACCCACGAGCAGTACTTC. The whole variable domain, filled in from reference TRBV5-1 and TRBJ2-7, reads KAGVTQTPRYLIKTRGQQVTLSCSPISGHRSVSWYQQTPGQGLQFLFEYFSETQRNKGNFPGRFSGRQFSNSRSEMNVSTLELGDSALYLCASRGEPTHEQYFGPGTRLTVT.

V and J are TRBV9 and TRBJ1-2; D remains ambiguous. Between the trimmed V and J ends, which lost 0 bases and 7 bases, there was a span of 7 bases. There are 12 residues in the CDR3. In germline, CDR1 is SGDLS, CDR2 YYNGEE. CDR3 nucleotides: TGTGCCAGCAGCGTAGGTTCAGTTGGCTACACCTTC. Protein sequence: CASSVGSVGYTF.

V and J are TRBV4-2 and TRBJ1-4; the D is unclear. CDR3 length: 15 amino acids. V shed 3 bases and J shed 0 bases, with 8 bases lying between them. Looked up from germline, CDR1 is LGHNA and CDR2 is YNFKEQ. Here the CDR3 reads CASSQEASTNEKLFF. The CDR3 bases are TGTGCCAGCAGCCAGGAAGCTTCAACTAATGAAAAACTGTTTTTT.

V and J are TRBV5-1 and TRBJ1-4; D uncertain. The CDR3 length is 13 residues. V was shortened by 4 bases and J by 3 bases, with 7 bases between the two germline ends. In germline, CDR1 is SGHRS, CDR2 YFSETQ. The CDR3 DNA follows: TGCGCCAGCAGCACGGGCTCTAATGAAAAACTGTTTTTT. Translating gives CASSTGSNEKLFF. The complete variable domain, with remaining parts taken from reference TRBV5-1 and TRBJ1-4, reads KAGVTQTPRYLIKTRGQQVTLSCSPISGHRSVSWYQQTPGQGLQFLFEYFSETQRNKGNFPGRFSGRQFSNSRSEMNVSTLELGDSALYLCASSTGSNEKLFFGSGTQLSVL.

J is TRBJ2-3 and V is TRBV5-1, with TRBD2 matching over 7 bases. Looked up from germline, CDR1 is SGHRS and CDR2 is YFSETQ. The J segment lost 5 bases and the V segment lost 0 bases, leaving 9 bases of the junction unmatched. The CDR3 runs to 16 residues. The CDR3 DNA reads TGCGCCAGCAGCTTGGTAGAGGGAGGGCCTGTAGATACGCAGTATTTT. This encodes CASSLVEGGPVDTQYF. Full variable domain (outside the CDR3, taken from reference TRBV5-1 and TRBJ2-3): KAGVTQTPRYLIKTRGQQVTLSCSPISGHRSVSWYQQTPGQGLQFLFEYFSETQRNKGNFPGRFSGRQFSNSRSEMNVSTLELGDSALYLCASSLVEGGPVDTQYFGPGTRLTVL.